This T cell receptor (beta chain) was captured by sequencing in a study of T-cell reconstitution after alpha-beta-depleted transplantation in children. V was clipped by 2 bases and J by 3 bases; unmatched bases: 3. In germline, CDR1 is DFQATT, CDR2 SNEGSKA (reference sequence). The CDR3 consists of 15 residues. Study-wide points: Approximately two months post-transplant, alpha-beta T cells reportedly originated from several hundred expanded graft clones.

In its sample, this clonotype was seen a few times. Its cognate antigen is unknown. The library targeted TCRbeta and was prepared with unique molecular identifiers. One entry per CDR3 protein, called by TCRdb with MiXCR from the PCR reads. Of just over 950,000 distinct CDR3 sequences listed, about 26% are singletons. The sequence was collected from a boy in the first two years of life who had a stem cell transplant for SCID, so the T cells may come from the graft donor. The sequences come from PBMCs, mostly from graft donor cells, collected 360 days after TCRalphabeta/CD19-depleted stem cell transplant. The chain joins TRBV20-1 to TRBJ2-3; 12 bases fit TRBD2. Here the CDR3 DNA reads TGCAGTGCTAGAATGACTAGCGGGGGTACAGATACGCAGTATTTT. Protein sequence: CSARMTSGGTDTQYF.